The clone carrying this T cell receptor (beta chain) occurred a few times. Its antigen is unknown. Primers for the PCR totalled 60 Vbeta and 13 Jbeta. Some clones are missing from TCRdb's copy, which holds only in-frame ones; the method was immunoSEQ multiplex PCR. The sample holds approximately 130,000 clones; roughly four fifths are singletons and the top ten take about 1.8%. This entry comes from a study of cytomegalovirus exposure and HLA in healthy donors. Study-wide points: In a later analysis, several top co-occurrence clusters appeared linked to parvovirus B19, influenza, CMV and Epstein-Barr virus.

The germline gives CDR1 MNHNS, CDR2 SASEGT. Trimming removed 3 bases from V and 4 bases from J; junction bases left unmatched: 6. The CDR3 contains 15 residues. The rearrangement links TRBV6-1 to TRBJ1-5, with 7 bases identical to TRBD1. The clonotype originates from a woman in her forties or fifties in good health and CMV-seronegative. Material for sequencing was PBMCs. The CDR3 here is CASSDPPTGNQPQHF. CDR3 bases: TGTGCCAGCAGTGACCCACCGACAGGGAATCAGCCCCAGCATTTT.